This T cell receptor beta chain appears in the sequencing data of a study of T cell responses to AZD1222 COVID-19 vaccine. Study observations and caveats: Among the donors, most were white British and more were female, and clonal diversity was possibly underestimated.

With regard to this clone: What it binds is not known.

The repertoire was sequenced with immunoSEQ multiplex PCR; TCRdb's copy has only in-frame clones and lacks some. Of approximately 120,000 clones listed, around 83% were seen once; the top ten hold around 4.4%. The CDR3 extends over 12 amino acids. From germline, CDR1 is MNHNS and CDR2 SASEGT. Deletions cut 3 bases from V and 4 bases from J, with 6 bases between. The specimen was peripheral blood, collected 28 days after the second AZD1222 dose. This rearrangement joins TRBV6-1 to TRBJ1-2; D is ambiguous. This sequence was found in an adult who received the AZD1222 COVID-19 vaccine. The CDR3 here is CASSDGPYGYTF. The DNA for the CDR3 is TGTGCCAGCAGTGATGGACCCTATGGCTACACCTTC.